Listed here is a single TCR beta chain. Which antigen it targets is not known. It has no much larger one-base neighbor in the sample; base qualities were not kept. TCRbeta CDR3 regions were amplified from genomic DNA using the immunoSEQ Assay, a bias-controlled multiplex PCR. The authors' pipeline ran thus. Nucleated cell counts per sample were estimated from amplification of reference gene primers within the assay. To quantify the absolute abundance of each unique TCRbeta CDR3 rearrangement, sequence reads were collapsed and filtered. For each sample, productive Simpson clonality was calculated as the square root of Simpson's diversity index over productive rearrangements. In its TCRdb copy, this immuneACCESS table keeps in-frame sequences only and misses some clones. Where compared with another copy, unresolved V genes explain less than half of these, and the others have no known cause. V and J calls and clone size follow that table, whereas D and trimming were derived from the DNA. The sample has about 56,000 clones on record, around 84% of them singletons. The top ten hold 10% to 15% of the sample.

From a lookup of the germline V gene, CDR1 and CDR2 are SGHTA and FQGNSA. The CDR3 sequence holds 17 residues, the cysteine and phenylalanine included. Left in the record is the CDR3 DNA by itself, 51 bases read in frame from the first base. The germline V end is reduced by 0 bases and the J end by 3 bases; junction bases left unmatched: 8. This sample is part of a study of blood T cell repertoires in COVID-19 (dated by TCRdb to about 2020). The study in broad terms: The collaborator samples originated in the United States, Italy and Spain and spanned the acute and convalescent phases of COVID-19. The material from the prospective study consisted of cDNA or gDNA derived from T cells, B-cell-depleted T cells, or PBMCs. Subjects who had been exposed to COVID-19, were actively infected with it, or had recovered from it provided the deeply sampled blood TCRbeta repertoires that made up the dataset. The repertoires were released in a freely available public database intended as a resource for research on the immune response to SARS-CoV-2. The samples were drawn from two sources: the first 160 participants of the ongoing ImmuneRACE study, and 1,254 subjects contributed by 6 global collaborators. Sample metadata almost always included a de-identified subject ID, COVID-19 status, age in years and sex. HLA class I and class II types, where available, came from metadata supplied by the sample provider rather than from assay-based typing.

Results the study describes overall, beyond this receptor: The amount of clinical and demographic metadata varied by source and participant and was provided uncurated.

Each collaborating institution followed its own protocols to collect whole blood in K2EDTA tubes. For TCRbeta analysis, collaborators shipped samples in one of three forms: frozen whole blood, isolated PBMCs, or DNA extracted from either of those sample types. Recombination linked TRBV7-2 to TRBJ2-1; TRBD1 matches 7 bases in the middle. The specimen was peripheral blood. The clonotype was recovered from a woman aged 80 or over with acute or convalescent COVID-19. The bases are TGTGCCAGCAGCTTAGCGCTAGGGACAGCCTACTACAATGAGCAGTTCTTC. Translated, this gives CASSLALGTAYYNEQFF.